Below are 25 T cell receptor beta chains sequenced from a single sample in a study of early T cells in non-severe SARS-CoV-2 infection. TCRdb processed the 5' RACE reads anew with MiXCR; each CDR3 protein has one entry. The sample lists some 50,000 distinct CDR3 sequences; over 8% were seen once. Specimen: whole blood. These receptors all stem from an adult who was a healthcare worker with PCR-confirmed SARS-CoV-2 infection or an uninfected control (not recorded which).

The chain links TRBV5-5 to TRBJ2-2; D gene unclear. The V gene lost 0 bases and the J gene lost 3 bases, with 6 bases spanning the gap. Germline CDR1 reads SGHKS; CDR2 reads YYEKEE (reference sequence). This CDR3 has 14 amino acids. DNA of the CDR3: TGTGCCAGCAGCTTGGGGGCAGACACCGGGGAGCTGTTTTTT. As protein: CASSLGADTGELFF.

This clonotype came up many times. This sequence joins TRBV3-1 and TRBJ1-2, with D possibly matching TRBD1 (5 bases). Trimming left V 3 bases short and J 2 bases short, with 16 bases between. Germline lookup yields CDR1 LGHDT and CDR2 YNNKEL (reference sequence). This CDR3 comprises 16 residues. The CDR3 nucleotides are TGTGCCAGCAGCCAGCGAGGGGACGGAGGAAACTATGGCTACACCTTC. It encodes CASSQRGDGGNYGYTF.

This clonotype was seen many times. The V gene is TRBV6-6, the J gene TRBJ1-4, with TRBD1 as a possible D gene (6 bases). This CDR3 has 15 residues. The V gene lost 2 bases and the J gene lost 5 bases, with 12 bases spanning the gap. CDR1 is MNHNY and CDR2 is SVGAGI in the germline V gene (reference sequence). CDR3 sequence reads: CASSYRGQRNEKLFF. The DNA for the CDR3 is TGTGCCAGCAGTTACCGAGGACAGCGAAATGAAAAACTGTTTTTT.

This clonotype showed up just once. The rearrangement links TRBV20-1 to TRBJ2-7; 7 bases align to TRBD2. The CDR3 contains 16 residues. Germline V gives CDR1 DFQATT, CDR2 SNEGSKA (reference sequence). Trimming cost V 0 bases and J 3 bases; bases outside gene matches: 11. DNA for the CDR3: TGCAGTGCTAGAGATTATTCGGCTAGCGGAGTCTACGAGCAGTACTTC. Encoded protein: CSARDYSASGVYEQYF.

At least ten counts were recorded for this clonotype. CDR3 in DNA: TGTGCCAGCAGACCAGGGGGTTCATCTGGGGCCAACGTCCTGACTTTC. It yields the protein CASRPGGSSGANVLTF. The rearrangement joins TRBV27 to TRBJ2-6; 7 nucleotides line up with TRBD1. Germline V gives CDR1 MNHEY, CDR2 SMNVEV (reference sequence). This CDR3 spans 16 amino acids. The J segment lost 1 base and the V segment lost 6 bases, leaving 6 bases of the junction unmatched.

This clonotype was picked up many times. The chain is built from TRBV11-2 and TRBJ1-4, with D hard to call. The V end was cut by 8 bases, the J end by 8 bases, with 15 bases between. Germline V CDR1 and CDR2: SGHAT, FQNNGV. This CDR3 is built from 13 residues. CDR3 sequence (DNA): TGTGCCAGCTCGCAATCGGTGGAAGAAAAACTGTTTTTT. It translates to CASSQSVEEKLFF.

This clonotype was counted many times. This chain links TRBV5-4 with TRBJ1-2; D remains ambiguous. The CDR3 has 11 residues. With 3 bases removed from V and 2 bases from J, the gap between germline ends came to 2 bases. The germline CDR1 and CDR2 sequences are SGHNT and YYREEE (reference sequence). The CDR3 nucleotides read TGTGCCAGCAGCTCCAACTATGGCTACACCTTC. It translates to CASSSNYGYTF.

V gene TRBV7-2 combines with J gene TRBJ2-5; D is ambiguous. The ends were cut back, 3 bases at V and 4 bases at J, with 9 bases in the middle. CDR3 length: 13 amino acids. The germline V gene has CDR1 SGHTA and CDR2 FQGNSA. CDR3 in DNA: TGTGCCAGCAGCTTGGTAGATAGAGAGACCCAGTACTTC. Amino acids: CASSLVDRETQYF. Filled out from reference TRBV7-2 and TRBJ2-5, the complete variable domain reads GAGVSQSPSNKVTEKGKDVELRCDPISGHTALYWYRQSLGQGLEFLIYFQGNSAPDKSGLPSDRFSAERTGGSVSTLTIQRTQQEDSAVYLCASSLVDRETQYFGPGTRLLVL.

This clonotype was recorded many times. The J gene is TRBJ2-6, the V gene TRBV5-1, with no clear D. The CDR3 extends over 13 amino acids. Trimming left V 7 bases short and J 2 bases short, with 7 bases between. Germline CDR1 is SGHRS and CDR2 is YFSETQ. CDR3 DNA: TGCGCCAGCCGCCAGCCTGGGGCCAACGTCCTGACTTTC. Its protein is CASRQPGANVLTF.

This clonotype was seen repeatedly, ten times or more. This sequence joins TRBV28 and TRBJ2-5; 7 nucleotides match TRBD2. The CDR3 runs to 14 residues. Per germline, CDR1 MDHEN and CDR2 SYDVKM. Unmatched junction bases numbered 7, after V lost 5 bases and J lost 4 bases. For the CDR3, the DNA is TGTGCCAGCAGTCTCAGTCCGGGGGGAGAGACCCAGTACTTC. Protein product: CASSLSPGGETQYF. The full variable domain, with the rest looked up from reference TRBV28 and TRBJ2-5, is DVKVTQSSRYLVKRTGEKVFLECVQDMDHENMFWYRQDPGLGLRLIYFSYDVKMKEKGDIPEGYSVSREKKERFSLILESASTNQTSMYLCASSLSPGGETQYFGPGTRLLVL.

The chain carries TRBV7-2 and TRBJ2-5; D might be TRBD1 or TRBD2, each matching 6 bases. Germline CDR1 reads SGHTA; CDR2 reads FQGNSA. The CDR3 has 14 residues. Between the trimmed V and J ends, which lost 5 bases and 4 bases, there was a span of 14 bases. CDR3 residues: CASSRARGVETQYF. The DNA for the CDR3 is TGTGCCAGCAGCCGGGCTAGGGGGGTAGAGACCCAGTACTTC.

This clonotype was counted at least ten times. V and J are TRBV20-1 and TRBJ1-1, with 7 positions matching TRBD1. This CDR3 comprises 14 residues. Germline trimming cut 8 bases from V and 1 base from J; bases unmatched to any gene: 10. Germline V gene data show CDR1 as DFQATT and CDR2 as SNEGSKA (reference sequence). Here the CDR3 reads CSSRGQTGNTEAFF. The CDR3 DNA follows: TGCAGTTCAAGGGGACAGACAGGGAACACTGAAGCTTTCTTT.

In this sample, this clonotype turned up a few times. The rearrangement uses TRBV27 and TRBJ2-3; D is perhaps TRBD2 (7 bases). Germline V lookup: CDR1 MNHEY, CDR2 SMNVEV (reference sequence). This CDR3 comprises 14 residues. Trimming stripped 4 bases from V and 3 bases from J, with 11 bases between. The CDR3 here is CASSWGGRTDTQYF. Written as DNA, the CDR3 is TGTGCCAGCAGTTGGGGGGGCCGGACAGATACGCAGTATTTT.

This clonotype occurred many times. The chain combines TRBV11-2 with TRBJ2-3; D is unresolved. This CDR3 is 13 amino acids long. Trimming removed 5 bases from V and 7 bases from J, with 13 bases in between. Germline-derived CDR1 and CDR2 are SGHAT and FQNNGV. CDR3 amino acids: CASSPGSTNTQYF. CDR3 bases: TGTGCCAGCAGCCCGGGCTCCACGAATACGCAGTATTTT. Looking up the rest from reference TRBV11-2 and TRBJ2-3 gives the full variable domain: EAGVAQSPRYKIIEKRQSVAFWCNPISGHATLYWYQQILGQGPKLLIQFQNNGVVDDSQLPKDRFSAERLKGVDSTLKIQPAKLEDSAVYLCASSPGSTNTQYFGPGTRLTVL.

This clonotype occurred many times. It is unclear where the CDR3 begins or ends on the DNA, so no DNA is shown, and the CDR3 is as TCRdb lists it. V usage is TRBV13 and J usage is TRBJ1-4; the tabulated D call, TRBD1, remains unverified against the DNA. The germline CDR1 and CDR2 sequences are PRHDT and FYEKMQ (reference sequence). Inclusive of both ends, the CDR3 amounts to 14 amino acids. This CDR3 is CASSLGRQMKNCFF.

The CDR3, as DNA: TGTGCCAGCAGCGCCCAGACAGGTTCGGACGAGCAGTACTTC. This codes for CASSAQTGSDEQYF. The gene calls are TRBV9 and TRBJ2-7, with D possibly TRBD1 on 6 matching bases. Trimming pared 3 bases from V and 5 bases from J, leaving 15 bases between. Germline CDR1 is SGDLS and CDR2 is YYNGEE. The length of the CDR3 is 14 residues. The whole variable domain, filled in from reference TRBV9 and TRBJ2-7, reads DSGVTQTPKHLITATGQRVTLRCSPRSGDLSVYWYQQSLDQGLQFLIQYYNGEERAKGNILERFSAQQFPDLHSELNLSSLELGDSALYFCASSAQTGSDEQYFGPGTRLTVT.

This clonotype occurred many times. The CDR3 coding sequence is TGCAGCGTCTACGGGACAGGGGGCTACAATGAGCAGTTCTTC. This translates into CSVYGTGGYNEQFF. V gene TRBV29-1 combines with J gene TRBJ2-1; 11 bases align to TRBD1. V was clipped by 6 bases and J by 3 bases; unmatched bases: 4. This CDR3 region has 14 residues. CDR1 is SQVTM, CDR2 ANQGSEA, per germline.

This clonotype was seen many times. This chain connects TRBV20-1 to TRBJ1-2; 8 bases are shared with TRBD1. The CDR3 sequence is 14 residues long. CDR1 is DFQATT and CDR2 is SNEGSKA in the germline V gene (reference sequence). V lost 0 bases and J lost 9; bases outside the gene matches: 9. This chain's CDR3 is CSARDFGQGRSYTF. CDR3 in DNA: TGCAGTGCTAGAGATTTCGGACAGGGTAGAAGCTACACCTTC.

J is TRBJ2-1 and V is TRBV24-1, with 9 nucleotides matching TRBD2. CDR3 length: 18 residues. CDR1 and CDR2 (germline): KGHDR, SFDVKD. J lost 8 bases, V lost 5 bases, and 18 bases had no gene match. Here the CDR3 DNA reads TGTGCCACCAGTGCCGCACTCGGGGGCGGGGGGGCCGTTTATGAGCAGTTCTTC. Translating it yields CATSAALGGGGAVYEQFF.

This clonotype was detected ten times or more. CDR3 in amino acids: CASSSGTSGGHSWNEQFF. The CDR3 DNA is TGTGCCAGCAGCTCCGGGACTAGCGGGGGTCATTCATGGAATGAGCAGTTCTTC. The chain uses TRBV2 and TRBJ2-1, with 14 bases aligning to TRBD2. Germline CDR1 is SNHLY and CDR2 is FYNNEI. J lost 7 bases, V lost 6 bases, and 14 bases had no gene match. The CDR3 consists of 18 residues.

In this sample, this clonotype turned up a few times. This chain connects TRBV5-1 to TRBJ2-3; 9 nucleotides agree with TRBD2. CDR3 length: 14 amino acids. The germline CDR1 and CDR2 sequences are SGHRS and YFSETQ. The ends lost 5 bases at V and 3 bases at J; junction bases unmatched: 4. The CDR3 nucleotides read TGCGCCAGCAGGCCAGCGGGGGGAACAGATACGCAGTATTTT. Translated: CASRPAGGTDTQYF.

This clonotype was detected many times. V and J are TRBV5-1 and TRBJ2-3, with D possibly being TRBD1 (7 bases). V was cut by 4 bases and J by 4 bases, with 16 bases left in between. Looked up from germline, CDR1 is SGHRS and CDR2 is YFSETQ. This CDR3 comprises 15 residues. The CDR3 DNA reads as TGCGCCAGCAGCCCGGACGGAGGGGGCGCAGATACGCAGTATTTT. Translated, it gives CASSPDGGGADTQYF.

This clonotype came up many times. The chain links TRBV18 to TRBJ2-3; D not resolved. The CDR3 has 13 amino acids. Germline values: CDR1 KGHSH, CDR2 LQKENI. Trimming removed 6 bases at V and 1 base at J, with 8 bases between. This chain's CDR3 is CASSAIGTDTQYF. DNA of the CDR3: TGTGCCAGCTCCGCGATTGGCACAGATACGCAGTATTTT.

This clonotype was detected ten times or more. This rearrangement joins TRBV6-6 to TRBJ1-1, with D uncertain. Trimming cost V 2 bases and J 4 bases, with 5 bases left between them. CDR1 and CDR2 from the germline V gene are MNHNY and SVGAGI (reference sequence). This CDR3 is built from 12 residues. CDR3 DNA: TGTGCCAGCAGTTACAGGATCACTGAAGCTTTCTTT. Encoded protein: CASSYRITEAFF.

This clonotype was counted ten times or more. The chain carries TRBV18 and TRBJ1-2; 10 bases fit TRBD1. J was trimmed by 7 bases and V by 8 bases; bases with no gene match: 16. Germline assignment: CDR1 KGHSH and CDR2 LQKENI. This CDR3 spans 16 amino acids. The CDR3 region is CASARDRGILDAGYTF. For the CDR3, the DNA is TGTGCCAGCGCCCGGGACAGGGGAATACTTGACGCTGGCTACACCTTC.